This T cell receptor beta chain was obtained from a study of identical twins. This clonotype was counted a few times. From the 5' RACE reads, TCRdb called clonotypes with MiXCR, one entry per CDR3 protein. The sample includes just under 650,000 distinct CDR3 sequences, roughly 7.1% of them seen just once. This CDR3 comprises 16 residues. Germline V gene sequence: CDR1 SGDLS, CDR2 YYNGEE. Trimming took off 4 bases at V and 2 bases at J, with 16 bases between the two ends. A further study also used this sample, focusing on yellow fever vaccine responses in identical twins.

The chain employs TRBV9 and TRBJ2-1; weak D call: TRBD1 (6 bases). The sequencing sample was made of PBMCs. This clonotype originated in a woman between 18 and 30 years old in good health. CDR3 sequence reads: CASSTRTVLTYNEQFF. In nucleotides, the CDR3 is TGTGCCAGCAGCACCCGGACAGTCCTAACCTACAATGAGCAGTTCTTC.